These T cell receptor beta chains were read from a single sample in a study of T cell changes during pregnancy in multiple sclerosis. Using immunoSEQ multiplex PCR, the repertoire was profiled, and TCRdb retains in-frame clones only, with some absent. The repertoire has some 37,000 clones, 70% to 90% of them found once; the top ten carry around 10%. The starting material was CD8+ T cells from peripheral blood mononuclear cells, obtained in the third trimester of pregnancy. All receptors derive from a female donor with multiple sclerosis, enrolled in a pregnancy study. CDR3s include the opening cysteine and the closing phenylalanine or tryptophan. The D gene is left open where the match is weak. Rows may omit the clone size; those that give it use once, few, many or a size class.

cdr3_length clone_size j_call d_call v_call cdr3_nt cdr3_aa
15 once TRBJ2-7 TRBD1 TRBV15 TGTGCCACCAGCAGAAAGGGGGCGGACGACTACGAGCAGTACTTC CATSRKGADDYEQYF
13 . TRBJ2-2 . TRBV7-9 TGTGCCAGCCCCCACGAGCAAGCCGGGGAGCTGTTTTTT CASPHEQAGELFF
15 . TRBJ1-3 TRBD1 TRBV7-9 TGTGCCAGCAGCCCGGACAGGGGGAGAAGAAACACCATATATTTT CASSPDRGRRNTIYF
13 . TRBJ1-1 . TRBV10-3 TGTGCCACAAGCACTCATAATAACACTGAAGCTTTCTTT CATSTHNNTEAFF
13 . TRBJ1-2 TRBD1 TRBV27 TGTGCCAGCAGTAACAGGGACAGTTATGGCTACACCTTC CASSNRDSYGYTF
17 . TRBJ2-1 TRBD2 TRBV5-1 TGCGCCAGCAGCCTTGATCCCGGGACTAGCTTGTTCCATGAGCAGTTCTTC CASSLDPGTSLFHEQFF
18 . TRBJ1-2 . TRBV27 TGTGCCAGCAGTTTATCGCGGGCAGGTCGAACTAGTAACTATGGCTACACCTTC CASSLSRAGRTSNYGYTF
11 . TRBJ2-1 . TRBV6-1 TGTGCCAGCAGTCCTCTCAATGAGCAGTTCTTC CASSPLNEQFF
15 medium-sized TRBJ2-3 TRBD2 TRBV6-4 TGTGCCAGCAGTGATACTAGCGGGGGTTCAGATACGCAGTATTTT CASSDTSGGSDTQYF
15 once TRBJ2-1 TRBD2 TRBV4-3 TGCGCCAGCAGCCCTGGCCTAGCGGGGGCCGGTGAGCAGTTCTTC CASSPGLAGAGEQFF
15 . TRBJ2-7 . TRBV7-8 TGTGCCAGCAGCTCATGGGGGCTGAAAGAATACGAGCAGTACTTC CASSSWGLKEYEQYF
14 . TRBJ1-5 TRBD1 TRBV7-7 TGTGCCAGCAGCTTTTTCAGGGGGAGGCAGCCCCAGCATTTT CASSFFRGRQPQHF
17 . TRBJ2-3 . TRBV15 TGTGCCACCAGCAGAGATCTGTGGCAGGGTTACACAGATACGCAGTATTTT CATSRDLWQGYTDTQYF
17 . TRBJ1-5 . TRBV19 TGTGCCAGTAGTATCCAAGGGAGAAAGGGAAGCAATCAGCCCCAGCATTTT CASSIQGRKGSNQPQHF
13 . TRBJ2-7 . TRBV27 TGTGCCAGCAGTTTGAGGATAACCTACGAGCAGTACTTC CASSLRITYEQYF
15 . TRBJ1-3 TRBD1 TRBV7-8 TGTGCCAGCAGCCCTGTCCCGGGACAGGGGACCACCATATATTTT CASSPVPGQGTTIYF
15 . TRBJ1-5 . TRBV19 TGTGCCAGTAGTATGGCGGGGAATGGCAATCAGCCCCAGCATTTT CASSMAGNGNQPQHF
14 . TRBJ2-1 TRBD2 TRBV13 TGTGCCAGCAGCGTAGCGGGAGATATCAATGAGCAGTTCTTC CASSVAGDINEQFF
16 . TRBJ1-5 . TRBV14 TGTGCCAGCAGCCTGGGACGGGGGTATAGCAATCAGCCCCAGCATTTT CASSLGRGYSNQPQHF